This T cell receptor (beta chain) was identified during a study of blood T cells in healthy people across ages. The wider study: Per two T cells, template switching captured roughly one barcoded beta molecule.

This clonotype was seen just once. Its matching antigen is unknown. Primers used in a second PCR of about 6 to 11 cycles were a sample-barcoded 5' primer and a J-beta primer mix. TCRdb independently ran MiXCR on the 5' RACE reads; one entry per CDR3 protein. This sample has about 1.5 million distinct CDR3 sequences, with roughly 43% found just once. Findings of the study overall: TCR beta diversity per million T cells fell roughly linearly with age.

The specimen sequenced was blood. This sequence originates from a woman aged 18-29 years in good health.

The DNA of the CDR3 is TGTGCCAGCAGTTTCTTTAGCGGGAGTGCCAAAAACATTCAGTACTTC. This sequence encodes CASSFFSGSAKNIQYF. The chain combines TRBV28 with TRBJ2-4; TRBD2 matches 9 bases. With V trimmed by 3 bases and J by 1 base, 4 bases remained unmatched. CDR3 length: 16 amino acids. CDR1 and CDR2 from the germline V gene are MDHEN and SYDVKM. The full variable domain, rest sourced from reference TRBV28 and TRBJ2-4, is DVKVTQSSRYLVKRTGEKVFLECVQDMDHENMFWYRQDPGLGLRLIYFSYDVKMKEKGDIPEGYSVSREKKERFSLILESASTNQTSMYLCASSFFSGSAKNIQYFGAGTRLSVL.